Sequencing of this TCR beta chain was carried out in a study of regulatory T cells in long-lasting Graves disease. As for the study in general: Less than 3 months of antithyroid drugs had been taken by newly diagnosed Graves' patients. Whole-study results and caveats: Patients with persistent disease shared 2,741 public clonotypes, outpacing the roughly 970 shared by new patients. Less diverse TCR repertoires were seen in persistent Graves' patients than in newly diagnosed ones.

To make TCR beta libraries, researchers used iRepertoire HTBI primers and Arm-PCR of CDR3 regions. TCRdb called the multiplex PCR reads again in MiXCR, with one record for every CDR3 protein. The sample has 600,000 to 650,000 distinct CDR3 sequences, 16% seen once. This clonotype was found many times. Its cognate antigen is unknown. Looked up from germline, CDR1 is SNHLY and CDR2 is FYNNEI. V was clipped by 4 bases and J by 10 bases, with 17 bases between them. CDR3 length equals 14 residues. As to time point: newly diagnosed GD, antithyroid drugs for less than 3 months. The TCR library used RNA extracted from PBMCs. The data also belong to a second study, concerning T cells in Graves' hyperthyroidism and ophthalmopathy. That source notes: Criteria for exclusion of patients were uncontrolled infection, other autoimmune disease, pregnancy or lactation.

The sequence was collected from a woman aged 25-40 years with Graves disease. Sample: peripheral blood mononuclear cells (PBMCs), taken at new diagnosis, from a patient treated with antithyroid drugs. The chain employs TRBV2 and TRBJ2-1; tentative D call: TRBD2 (6 bases). Here the CDR3 reads CASSGVLVGGEQFF. As DNA, the CDR3 is TGTGCCAGCAGTGGGGTCCTAGTGGGGGGAGAGCAGTTCTTC.